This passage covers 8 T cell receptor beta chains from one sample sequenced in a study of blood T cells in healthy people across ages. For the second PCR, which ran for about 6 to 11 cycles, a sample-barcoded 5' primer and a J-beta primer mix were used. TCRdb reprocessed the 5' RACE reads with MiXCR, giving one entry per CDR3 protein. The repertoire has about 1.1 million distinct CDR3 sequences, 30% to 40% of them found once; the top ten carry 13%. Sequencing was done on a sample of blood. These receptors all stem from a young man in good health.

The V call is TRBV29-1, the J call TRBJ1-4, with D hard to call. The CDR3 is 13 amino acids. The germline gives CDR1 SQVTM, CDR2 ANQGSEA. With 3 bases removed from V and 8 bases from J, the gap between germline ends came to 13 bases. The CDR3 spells CSVEVIASEKLFF. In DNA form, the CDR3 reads TGCAGCGTTGAGGTCATTGCGTCGGAAAAACTGTTTTTT.

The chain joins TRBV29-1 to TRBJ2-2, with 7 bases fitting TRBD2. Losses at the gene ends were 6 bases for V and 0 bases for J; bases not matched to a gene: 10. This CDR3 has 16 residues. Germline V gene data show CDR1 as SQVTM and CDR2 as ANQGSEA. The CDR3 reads CSVPLGGSPNTGELFF. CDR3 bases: TGCAGCGTCCCCTTGGGCGGGAGTCCGAACACCGGGGAGCTGTTTTTT.

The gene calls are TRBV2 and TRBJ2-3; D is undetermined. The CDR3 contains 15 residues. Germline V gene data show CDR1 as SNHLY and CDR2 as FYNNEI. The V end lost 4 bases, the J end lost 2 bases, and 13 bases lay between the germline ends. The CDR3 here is CASSGGTVLTDTQYF. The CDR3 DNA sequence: TGTGCCAGCAGTGGGGGAACAGTCCTCACAGATACGCAGTATTTT.

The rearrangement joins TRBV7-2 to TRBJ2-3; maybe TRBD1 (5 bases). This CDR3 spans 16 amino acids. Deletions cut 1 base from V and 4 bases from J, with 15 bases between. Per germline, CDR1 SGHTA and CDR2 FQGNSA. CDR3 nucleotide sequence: TGTGCCAGCAGCTTAGTTCAGACAGAAATAGCAGATACGCAGTATTTT. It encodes CASSLVQTEIADTQYF.

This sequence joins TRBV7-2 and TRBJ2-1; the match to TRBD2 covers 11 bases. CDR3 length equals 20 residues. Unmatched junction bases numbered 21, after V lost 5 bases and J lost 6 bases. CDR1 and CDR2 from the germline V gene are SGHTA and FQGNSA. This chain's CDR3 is CASSLGPSTSGEWIRNEQFF. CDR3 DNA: TGTGCCAGCAGCCTCGGGCCTTCGACTAGCGGGGAATGGATCCGCAATGAGCAGTTCTTC.

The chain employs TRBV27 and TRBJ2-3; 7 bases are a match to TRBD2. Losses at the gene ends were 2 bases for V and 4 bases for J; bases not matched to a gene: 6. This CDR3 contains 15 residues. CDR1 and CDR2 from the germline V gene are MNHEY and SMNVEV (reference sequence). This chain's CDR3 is CASSLGAGRPDTQYF. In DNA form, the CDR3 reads TGTGCCAGCAGTTTAGGAGCGGGGCGGCCAGATACGCAGTATTTT.

CDR3 region: CASSVYGGAGETQYF. CDR3 nucleotides: TGCGCCAGCAGCGTATACGGGGGGGCCGGTGAGACCCAGTACTTC. V gene TRBV4-1 combines with J gene TRBJ2-5, with 8 positions matching TRBD2. This CDR3 region has 15 residues. V shed 5 bases and J 5 bases; nucleotides not matched to a gene: 10. Germline V lookup: CDR1 MGHRA, CDR2 YSYEKL.

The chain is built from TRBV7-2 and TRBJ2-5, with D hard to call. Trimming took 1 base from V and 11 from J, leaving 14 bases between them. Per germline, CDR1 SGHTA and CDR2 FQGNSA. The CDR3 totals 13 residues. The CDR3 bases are TGTGCCAGCAGCTTAGGTCGGGTCAATGAGCAGTACTTC. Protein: CASSLGRVNEQYF.